What follows are 18 T cell receptor beta chains derived from one specimen sequenced in a study of blood T cell repertoires in COVID-19 (dated by TCRdb to about 2020). Libraries came from the immunoSEQ multiplex PCR assay. TCRdb carries this immuneACCESS record with in-frame sequences only. Its versions omit some clonotypes, under half of them owing to an unresolved V gene in the studies checked, with the rest unexplained. The sample records a few hundred thousand clones, approximately 81% of which are singletons. The ten largest clones add up to less than 4% of the sample. Sequenced sample: peripheral blood. The receptors originated from a woman aged 18 to 35 with acute or convalescent COVID-19.

V is TRBV28 and J is TRBJ1-1, with D possibly matching TRBD1 (5 bases). This CDR3 has 14 amino acids. V was cut by 4 bases and J by 7 bases, with 16 bases left in between. CDR1 is MDHEN and CDR2 is SYDVKM in the germline V gene. The DNA of the CDR3 is TGTGCCAGCAGTTCCGTACCTAAGGGGAATGAAGCTTTCTTT. This encodes CASSSVPKGNEAFF.

J is TRBJ2-2 and V is TRBV12-3 or TRBV12-4; maybe TRBD2 (5 bases). The V and J ends lost 10 bases and 1 base respectively, with 7 bases between them. This CDR3 is 12 amino acids long. CDR3 sequence: CATRGNTGELFF. The DNA for the CDR3 is TGTGCCACTCGGGGGAACACCGGGGAGCTGTTTTTT.

The genes are TRBV18 and TRBJ1-1; perhaps TRBD1 as D (5 bases). The germline V gene has CDR1 KGHSH and CDR2 LQKENI. With 3 bases removed from V and 7 bases from J, the gap between germline ends came to 12 bases. The CDR3 has 13 amino acids. The CDR3 loop reads CASSPQDTGEAFF. CDR3 DNA: TGTGCCAGCTCACCCCAGGACACAGGTGAAGCTTTCTTT.

The chain joins TRBV28 to TRBJ2-1; 8 bases are shared with TRBD2. The CDR3 loop spans 16 amino acids. Germline V gene data show CDR1 as MDHEN and CDR2 as SYDVKM. V trimming: 1 base; J trimming: 3 bases; junction bases outside the gene matches: 5. CDR3 coding DNA: TGTGCCAGCAGTTTATCATTAGCGGGAAACTACAATGAGCAGTTCTTC. Translating gives CASSLSLAGNYNEQFF.

This chain links TRBV27 with TRBJ1-1, with TRBD1 identical over 9 bases. CDR3 length: 15 residues. Germline values: CDR1 MNHEY, CDR2 SMNVEV (reference sequence). Trimming cost V 4 bases and J 6 bases; bases outside gene matches: 9. CDR3 in DNA: TGTGCCAGCAGTTCCCTTTACAGGGGGCGCGCTGAAGCTTTCTTT. Translation gives CASSSLYRGRAEAFF.

The chain joins TRBV19 to TRBJ2-7, with 11 bases fitting TRBD1. Germline CDR1 and CDR2: LNHDA and SQIVND (reference sequence). This CDR3 spans 15 amino acids. The V and J ends lost 5 bases and 7 bases, in that order; junction bases with no gene match: 10. The CDR3 bases are TGTGCCAGTAGTGCCCGGACAGGGGGCCTCAGGGAGCAGTACTTC. Protein product: CASSARTGGLREQYF. Variable domain in full (rest from reference TRBV19 and TRBJ2-7): DGGITQSPKYLFRKEGQNVTLSCEQNLNHDAMYWYRQDPGQGLRLIYYSQIVNDFQKGDIAEGYSVSREKKESFPLTVTSAQKNPTAFYLCASSARTGGLREQYFGPGTRLTVT.

The gene calls are TRBV29-1 and TRBJ1-2; 7 positions match TRBD1. Looked up from germline, CDR1 is SQVTM and CDR2 is ANQGSEA. V lost 7 bases to trimming and J lost 4 bases; unmatched junction nucleotides: 6. This CDR3 is built from 12 residues. The CDR3 reads CSAQTGAYGYTF. CDR3 coding DNA: TGCAGCGCTCAAACAGGGGCCTATGGCTACACCTTC.

The rearrangement uses TRBV9 and TRBJ1-6; no reliable D call. Germline-derived CDR1 and CDR2 are SGDLS and YYNGEE. Trimming removed 0 bases from V and 3 bases from J, with 7 bases in between. This CDR3 comprises 15 residues. CDR3 DNA: TGTGCCAGCAGCGTAGGGACTCACTATAATTCACCCCTCCACTTT. Protein sequence: CASSVGTHYNSPLHF.

V and J are TRBV5-4 and TRBJ2-1; 10 positions agree with TRBD2. The length of the CDR3 is 18 residues. From germline, CDR1 is SGHNT and CDR2 YYREEE (reference sequence). Unmatched junction bases numbered 7, after V lost 0 bases and J lost 1 base. CDR3 in amino acids: CASSLVVGLADSYNEQFF. CDR3 nucleotides: TGTGCCAGCAGCTTGGTGGTAGGACTAGCGGATTCCTACAATGAGCAGTTCTTC.

V is TRBV23-1 and J is TRBJ1-4; 12 positions agree with TRBD1. TRBV23-1 qualifies as an ORF whose function is uncertain. The CDR3 consists of 18 residues. The V and J ends lost 3 bases and 3 bases, in that order; junction bases with no gene match: 8. The CDR3 loop reads CASSQRDRGLRSNEKLFF. In nucleotides, the CDR3 is TGCGCCAGCAGTCAGCGGGACAGGGGGCTTCGGTCTAATGAAAAACTGTTTTTT.

V gene TRBV6-6 combines with J gene TRBJ2-6; TRBD2 might be the D (5 bases). The length of the CDR3 is 15 residues. Trimming took 0 bases from V and 4 from J, leaving 7 bases between them. Per the germline V gene, CDR1 is MNHNY and CDR2 is SVGAGI (reference sequence). CDR3 in amino acids: CASSYSSGGANVLTF. Here the CDR3 DNA reads TGTGCCAGCAGTTACTCGTCGGGGGGGGCCAACGTCCTGACTTTC.

Comments on this clone: The junction differs from germline at one of its ends, possibly a read error. The V gene is TRBV12-3 or TRBV12-4, the J gene TRBJ2-1, with TRBD2 matching over 14 bases. This CDR3 contains 13 residues. The CDR3 region is CASSFGTSGSGVF. The CDR3 DNA reads as TGTGCCAGCAGTTTCGGGACTAGCGGGAGCGGGGTCTTC.

The genes are TRBV7-9 and TRBJ2-3; 9 nucleotides match TRBD1. Trimming took 8 bases from V and 5 from J; bases not matched to a gene: 11. The CDR3 has 15 amino acids. CDR1 and CDR2 (germline): SEHNR, FQNEAQ (reference sequence). The CDR3 sequence: CASVFAGTGIDTQYF. The CDR3 DNA reads TGTGCCAGCGTTTTCGCCGGGACAGGGATAGATACGCAGTATTTT.

The J gene is TRBJ2-1, the V gene TRBV18, with D possibly TRBD2 on 6 matching bases. The V and J ends lost 3 bases and 2 bases respectively, with 14 bases between them. CDR1 is KGHSH and CDR2 is LQKENI in the germline V gene. The CDR3 has 16 amino acids. The CDR3 region is CASSPQRVNTYNEQFF. DNA for the CDR3: TGTGCCAGCTCACCCCAGCGGGTAAATACCTACAATGAGCAGTTCTTC.

In DNA, the CDR3 is TGTGCCAGCAGTTACTCATTCACTAGCGGTATAGTCGAGCAGTACTTC. Protein: CASSYSFTSGIVEQYF. V gene TRBV6-5 combines with J gene TRBJ2-7; the match to TRBD2 covers 8 bases. V lost 0 bases and J lost 6; bases outside the gene matches: 10. Germline values: CDR1 MNHEY, CDR2 SVGAGI. The CDR3 runs 16 residues.

This sequence joins TRBV7-2 and TRBJ2-7; 11 nucleotides line up with TRBD2. The V gene's germline CDR1 is SGHTA and CDR2 FQGNSA. V lost 5 bases and J lost 7; bases outside the gene matches: 7. This CDR3 is built from 14 residues. The CDR3 DNA reads TGTGCCAGCAGCGAGAATAGCGGGAGGGTTGAGCAGTACTTC. It yields the protein CASSENSGRVEQYF.

This clone was seen just once. The CDR3 is CASSLGAGRNVYGYTF. The CDR3 region has the DNA TGTGCCAGCAGCTTAGGCGCAGGCCGGAACGTCTATGGCTACACCTTC. V usage is TRBV11-2 and J usage is TRBJ1-2; D call uncertain. Per the germline V gene, CDR1 is SGHAT and CDR2 is FQNNGV. The CDR3 consists of 16 residues. V lost 1 base and J lost 4, with 16 bases in between.

V usage is TRBV4-3 and J usage is TRBJ2-7; possible D gene TRBD2, 7 bases. CDR3 size: 16 residues. V shed 0 bases and J shed 2 bases, with 14 bases lying between them. Germline-derived CDR1 and CDR2 are LGHNA and YSLEER. As DNA, the CDR3 is TGCGCCAGCAGCCAAGATAGGGGGGGGACGCCCTACGAGCAGTACTTC. Translated: CASSQDRGGTPYEQYF.